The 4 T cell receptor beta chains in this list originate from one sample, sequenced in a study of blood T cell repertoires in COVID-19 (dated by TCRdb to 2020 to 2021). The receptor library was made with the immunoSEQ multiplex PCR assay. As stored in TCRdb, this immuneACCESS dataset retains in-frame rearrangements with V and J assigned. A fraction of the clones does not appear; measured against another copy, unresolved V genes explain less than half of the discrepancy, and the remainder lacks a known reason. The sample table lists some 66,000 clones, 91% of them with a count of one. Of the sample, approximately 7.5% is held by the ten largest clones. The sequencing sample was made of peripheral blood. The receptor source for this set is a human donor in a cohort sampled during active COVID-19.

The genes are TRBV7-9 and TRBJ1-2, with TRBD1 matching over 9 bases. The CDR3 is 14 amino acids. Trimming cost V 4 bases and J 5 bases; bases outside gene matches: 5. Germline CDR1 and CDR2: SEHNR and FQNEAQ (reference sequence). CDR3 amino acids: CASSSSGQGYGYTF. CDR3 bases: TGTGCCAGCAGCTCTTCGGGACAGGGATATGGCTACACCTTC.

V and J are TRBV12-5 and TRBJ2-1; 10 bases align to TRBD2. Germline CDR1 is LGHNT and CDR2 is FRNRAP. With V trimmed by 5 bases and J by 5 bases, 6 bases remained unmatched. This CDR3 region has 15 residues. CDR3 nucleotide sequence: TGTGCTAGTGGTCTCGGACTAGCGGCTAACAATGAGCAGTTCTTC. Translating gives CASGLGLAANNEQFF.

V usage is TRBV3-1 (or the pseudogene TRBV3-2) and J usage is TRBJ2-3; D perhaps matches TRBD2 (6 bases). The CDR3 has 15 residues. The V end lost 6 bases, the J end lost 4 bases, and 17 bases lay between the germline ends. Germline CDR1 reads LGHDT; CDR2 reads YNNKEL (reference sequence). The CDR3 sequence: CASRRTGTGADTQYF. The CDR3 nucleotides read TGTGCCAGCAGAAGAACTGGGACTGGGGCAGATACGCAGTATTTT.

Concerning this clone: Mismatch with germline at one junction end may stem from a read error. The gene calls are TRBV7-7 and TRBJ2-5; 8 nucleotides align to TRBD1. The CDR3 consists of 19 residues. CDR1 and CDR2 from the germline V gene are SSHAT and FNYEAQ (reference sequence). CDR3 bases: TGTGCTAGCAGCTTGAGATCCTCGGGGACAGGCGAGAGCCAAGAGACCCAGTACTTC. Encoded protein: CASSLRSSGTGESQETQYF.